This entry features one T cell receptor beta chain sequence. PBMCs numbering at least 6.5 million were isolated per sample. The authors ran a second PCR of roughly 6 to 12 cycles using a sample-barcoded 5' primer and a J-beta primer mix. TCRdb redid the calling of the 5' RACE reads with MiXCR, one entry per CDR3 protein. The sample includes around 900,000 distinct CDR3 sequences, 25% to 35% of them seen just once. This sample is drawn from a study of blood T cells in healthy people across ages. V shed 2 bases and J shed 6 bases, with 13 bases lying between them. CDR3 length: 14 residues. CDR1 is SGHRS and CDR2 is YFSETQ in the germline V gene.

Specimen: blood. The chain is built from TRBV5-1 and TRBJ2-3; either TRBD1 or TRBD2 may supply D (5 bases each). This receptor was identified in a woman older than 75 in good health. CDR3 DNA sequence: TGCGCCAGCAGCTTACAGGACCGAGGGGATACGCAGTATTTT. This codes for CASSLQDRGDTQYF. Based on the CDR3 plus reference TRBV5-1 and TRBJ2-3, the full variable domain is KAGVTQTPRYLIKTRGQQVTLSCSPISGHRSVSWYQQTPGQGLQFLFEYFSETQRNKGNFPGRFSGRQFSNSRSEMNVSTLELGDSALYLCASSLQDRGDTQYFGPGTRLTVL.